There are a few counts of the clone carrying this T cell receptor beta chain. Time point described: patch test 3, about 24 weeks after DPC sensitization. The treatment was: therapeutic diphenylcyclopropenone sensitization with weekly scalp DPC. Unfractionated whole blood yielded the extracted total RNA. This specimen belongs to a study of human T cells and chemical hapten exposure. The CDR3 runs to 15 residues. Per germline, CDR1 DFQATT and CDR2 SNEGSKA (reference sequence). The trim removed 6 bases at V and 6 bases at J, leaving 13 bases unmatched. TCRdb independently ran MiXCR on the RACE reads; one entry per CDR3 protein. The data hold 40,000 or so distinct CDR3 sequences, with more than 9.5% observed a single time.

The chain recombines TRBV20-1 with TRBJ2-2, with 7 bases matching TRBD1. The sequenced sample was whole blood, obtained in connection with sensitization to the hapten diphenylcyclopropenone (DPC). The sequence was collected from a woman in her forties with alopecia areata. Some clones in this sample may be carry-over from other donors' samples. The CDR3 spells CSAEGDSLTSGELFF. The DNA for the CDR3 is TGCAGTGCCGAAGGGGACAGCCTCACATCCGGGGAGCTGTTTTTT.